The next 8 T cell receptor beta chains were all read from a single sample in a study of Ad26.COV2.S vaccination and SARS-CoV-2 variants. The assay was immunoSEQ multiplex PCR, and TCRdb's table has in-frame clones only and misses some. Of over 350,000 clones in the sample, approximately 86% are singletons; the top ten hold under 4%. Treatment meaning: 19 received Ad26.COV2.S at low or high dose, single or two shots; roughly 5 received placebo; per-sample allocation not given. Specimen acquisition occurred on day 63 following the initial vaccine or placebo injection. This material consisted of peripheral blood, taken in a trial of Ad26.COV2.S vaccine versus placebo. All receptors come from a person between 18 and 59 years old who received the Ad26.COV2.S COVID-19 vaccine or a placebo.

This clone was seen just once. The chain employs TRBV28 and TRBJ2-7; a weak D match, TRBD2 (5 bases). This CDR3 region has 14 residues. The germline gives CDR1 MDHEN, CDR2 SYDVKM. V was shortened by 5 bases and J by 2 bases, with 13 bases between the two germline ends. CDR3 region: CASSTPGGPYEQYF. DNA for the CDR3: TGTGCCAGCAGTACCCCGGGCGGGCCCTACGAGCAGTACTTC.

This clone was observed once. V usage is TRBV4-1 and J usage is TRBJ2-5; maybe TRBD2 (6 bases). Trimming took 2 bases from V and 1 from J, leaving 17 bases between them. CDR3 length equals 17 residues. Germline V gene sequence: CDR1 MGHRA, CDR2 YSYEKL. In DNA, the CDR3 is TGCGCCAGCAGCCAAAGATACGGGGGAACAGGCCAAGAGACCCAGTACTTC. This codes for CASSQRYGGTGQETQYF.

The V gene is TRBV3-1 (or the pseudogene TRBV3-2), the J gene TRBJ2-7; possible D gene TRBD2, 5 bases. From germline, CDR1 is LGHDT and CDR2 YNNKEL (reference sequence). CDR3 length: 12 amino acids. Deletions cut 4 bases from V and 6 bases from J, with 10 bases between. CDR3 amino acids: CASSLLTSEQYF. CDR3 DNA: TGTGCCAGCAGCCTCCTCACTAGCGAGCAGTACTTC.

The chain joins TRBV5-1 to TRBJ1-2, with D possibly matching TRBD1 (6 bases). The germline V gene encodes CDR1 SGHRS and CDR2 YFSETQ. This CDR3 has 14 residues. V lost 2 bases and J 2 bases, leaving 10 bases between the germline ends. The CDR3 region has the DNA TGCGCCAGCAGCTTACAGGACAGCAACTATGGCTACACCTTC. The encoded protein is CASSLQDSNYGYTF.

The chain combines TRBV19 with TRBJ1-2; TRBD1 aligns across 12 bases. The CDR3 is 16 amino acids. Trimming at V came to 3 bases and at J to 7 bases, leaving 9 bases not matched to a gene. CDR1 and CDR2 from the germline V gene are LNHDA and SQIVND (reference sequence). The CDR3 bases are TGTGCCAGTAGTATGACTAACCGGGACAGGGGGCCTGGCTACACCTTC. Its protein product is CASSMTNRDRGPGYTF.

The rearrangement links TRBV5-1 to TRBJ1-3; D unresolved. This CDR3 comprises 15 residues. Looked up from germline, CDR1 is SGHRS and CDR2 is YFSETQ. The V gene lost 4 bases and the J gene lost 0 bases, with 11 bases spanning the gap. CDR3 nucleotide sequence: TGCGCCAGCAGCGTGGGGAGGGCCTCTGGAAACACCATATATTTT. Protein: CASSVGRASGNTIYF.

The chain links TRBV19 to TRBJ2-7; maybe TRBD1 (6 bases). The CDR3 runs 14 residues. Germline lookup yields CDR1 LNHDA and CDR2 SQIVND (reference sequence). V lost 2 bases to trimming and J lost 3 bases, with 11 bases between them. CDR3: CASSISVTGYEQYF. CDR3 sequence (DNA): TGTGCCAGTAGTATATCTGTGACAGGCTACGAGCAGTACTTC.

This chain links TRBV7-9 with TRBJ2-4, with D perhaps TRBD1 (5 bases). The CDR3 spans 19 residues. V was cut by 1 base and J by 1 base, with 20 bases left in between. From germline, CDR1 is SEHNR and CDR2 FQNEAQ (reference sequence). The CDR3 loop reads CASSLEGSRASLAKNIQYF. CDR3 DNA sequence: TGTGCCAGCAGCTTAGAAGGCTCCAGGGCATCTTTGGCCAAAAACATTCAGTACTTC.